A selection of T cell receptor beta chains follows, all from one sample in a study of radiation and T cells in renal cell carcinoma. Using immunoSEQ multiplex PCR, the repertoire was profiled, and TCRdb retains in-frame clones only, with some absent. The data hold under 200,000 clones, with about nine tenths observed a single time. The starting material was blood, obtained from a patient whose treatment included radiotherapy and nephrectomy. The receptors here all came from a woman in her forties or fifties with renal cell carcinoma. CDR3s include the opening cysteine and the closing phenylalanine or tryptophan. A D gene is named only where the DNA matches it firmly. Rows may omit the clone size; those that give it use once, few, many or a size class.

j_gene	abundance	v_gene	d_gene	CDR3nt	CDR3aa
TRBJ1-1	NA	TRBV6-5	NA	TGTGCCAGCAGTTATCGGAGGGACACTGAAGCTTTCTTT	CASSYRRDTEAFF
TRBJ1-5	NA	TRBV7-2	NA	TGTGCCAGCAGCCTCCTAGGGGACTCACAAGGGCCCCAGCATTTT	CASSLLGDSQGPQHF
TRBJ2-2	NA	TRBV18	NA	TGTGCCAGCTCACCTTCTCGGGGGCTTCTCAACACCGGGGAGCTGTTTTTT	CASSPSRGLLNTGELFF
TRBJ2-3	NA	TRBV7-3	NA	TGTGCCAGCAGGCGGGCCTCTAGCACAGATACGCAGTATTTT	CASRRASSTDTQYF
TRBJ1-6	few	TRBV7-2	TRBD1	TGTGCCAGCAGCTTAGCGGGACAGGGAAGGTCCCCCCTCCACTTT	CASSLAGQGRSPLHF
TRBJ1-1	NA	TRBV29-1	TRBD1	TGCAGCGTGGCGACAGGGGGTAACACTGAAGCTTTCTTT	CSVATGGNTEAFF
TRBJ2-5	NA	TRBV7-6	NA	TGTGCCAGCAGCAGCCGACAGGTTGGGGAGCTGTACTTC	CASSSRQVGELYF
TRBJ2-7	NA	TRBV14	NA	TGTGCCAGCAGCCAACAAGTACCCTACGAGCAGTACTTC	CASSQQVPYEQYF
TRBJ1-1	NA	TRBV29-1	NA	TGCAGCGTACGATCGGACCCGAACACTGAAGCTTTCTTT	CSVRSDPNTEAFF
TRBJ2-5	NA	TRBV29-1	TRBD1	TGCAGCGTGGGACAGGGACCGGAGACCCAGTACTTC	CSVGQGPETQYF
TRBJ2-1	NA	TRBV14	NA	TGTGCCAGCAGCCTTCACCTTGGAAATGAGCAGTTCTTC	CASSLHLGNEQFF
TRBJ1-1	once	TRBV6-1	TRBD1	TGTGCCAGCAGTGAAGCGGGGACAGACCCGAACACTGAAGCTTTCTTT	CASSEAGTDPNTEAFF
TRBJ2-2	few	TRBV12-5	NA	TGTGCTAGTGGTTGGGCGGCAGCTAACACCGGGGAGCTGTTTTTT	CASGWAAANTGELFF
TRBJ1-3	NA	TRBV6-5	NA	TGTGCCAGCAGTTCAAGAAGGGACTCTGGAAACACCATATATTTT	CASSSRRDSGNTIYF
TRBJ1-6	NA	TRBV7-3	NA	TGTGCCAGCAGCCTACAGGTTGGAGATAATTCACCCCTCCACTTT	CASSLQVGDNSPLHF
TRBJ2-7	NA	TRBV29-1	TRBD1	TGCAGCGTCCTGGAAGAGACAGGGCCGCCCTACGAGCAGTACTTC	CSVLEETGPPYEQYF
TRBJ2-7	NA	TRBV7-8	NA	TGTGCCAGCAGCTTAGAAATGGGGGGCTCGGGGGAGCAGTACTTC	CASSLEMGGSGEQYF
TRBJ2-1	NA	TRBV5-1	TRBD2	TGCGCCAGCAGCGCTGACCTTAGCGGGATAAATGAGCAGTTCTTC	CASSADLSGINEQFF
TRBJ1-1	NA	TRBV6-5	TRBD1	TGTGCCAGCAGTCAAACAAGGGGGCGCGTTGAAGCTTTCTTT	CASSQTRGRVEAFF
TRBJ1-2	once	TRBV7-9	NA	TGTGCCAGCAGCTTCCCCGAGGGGCTGGGCTACACCTTC	CASSFPEGLGYTF
TRBJ2-5	NA	TRBV10-1	TRBD1	TGCGCCAGCAGTGACCCCGCAGGACAGGGCCAAGAGACCCAGTACTTC	CASSDPAGQGQETQYF
TRBJ2-7	NA	TRBV7-8	TRBD2	TGTGCCAGCAGCTTCCGGGGGGGGTCCTACGAGCAGTACTTC	CASSFRGGSYEQYF
TRBJ1-1	NA	TRBV7-2	NA	TGTGCCAGCAGCTTAGGCCTCACTGAAGCTTTCTTT	CASSLGLTEAFF
TRBJ1-2	NA	TRBV5-1	TRBD1	TGCGCCAGCAGCATGGGCGGACAGGGGAATGGCTACACCTTC	CASSMGGQGNGYTF